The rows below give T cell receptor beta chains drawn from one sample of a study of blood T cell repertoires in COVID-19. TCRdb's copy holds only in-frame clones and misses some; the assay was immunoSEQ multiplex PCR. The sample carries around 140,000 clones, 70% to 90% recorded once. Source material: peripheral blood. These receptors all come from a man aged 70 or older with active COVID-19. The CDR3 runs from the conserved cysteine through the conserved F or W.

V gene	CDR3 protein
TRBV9	CASSGSRGYTGELFF
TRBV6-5	CASRSGGAVEPQHF
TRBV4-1	CASSQTSGPSYEQYF
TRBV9	CASSARQETTNTGELFF
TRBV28	CASSFHRGTYEQYF
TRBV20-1	CSASRAGGGVTEAFF
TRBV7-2	CASSLLGTGEAFF
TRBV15	CATSRGGIQETQYF
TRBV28	CASSSGDNTGELFF
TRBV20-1	CSEWKGETQYF
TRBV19	CASQETGVTEAFF
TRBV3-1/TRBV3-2	CASSQDLDSHNYGYTF
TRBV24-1	CATSPPRDTGELFF
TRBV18	CASSPPSTDTQYF
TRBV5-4	CASSQSSGSTYEQYF
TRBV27	CASRDRGLANTEAFF
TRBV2	CASSRQGSGNTIYF
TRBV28	CASSIQGLREKLFF
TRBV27	CASSLFRDRGQETQYF
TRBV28	CASSPGGPRNTEAFF
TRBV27	CASRLLAGGLALRDNEQFF
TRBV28	CASSGGIGSSYNEQFF
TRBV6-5	CTAGRSNEQYF
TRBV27	CASSVRTGYYEQYF
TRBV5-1	CASSPRQGVEPYEKLFF
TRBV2	CASTVGGGAYEQYF
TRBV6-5	CASTSTGGAEAFF
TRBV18	CASSPGTGENTEAFF
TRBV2	CASSDKADGFGVSEQFF
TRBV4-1	CASSRTSTGTTYNEQFF
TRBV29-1	CSVVGQTASSYEQYF